The T cell receptor beta chain described here comes from a study of lymphopenia after photon versus proton radiotherapy. Only in-frame clones appear in the TCRdb table, and some are missing; sequencing was by immunoSEQ multiplex PCR. The table has about 19,000 clones, around nine tenths seen once. Whole-study findings and limits: After the lymphocyte nadir, photon-treated repertoires showed oligoclonal expansion, especially of CD8+ Temra cells. Better survival with proton therapy was suggested as possible, not demonstrated. A bigger post-nadir fall in TCR diversity correlated inversely with survival time in deceased patients. Under photons, naive T cells and diversity fell while effector/memory populations rose.

Germline V lookup: CDR1 MRHNA, CDR2 SNTAGT. This CDR3 is 16 amino acids long. The V gene end was trimmed by 6 bases and the J gene end by 10 bases; junction bases not matched to a gene: 14. Details on this clone: Its antigen remains unknown.

The sequencing here drew on peripheral blood, taken from a patient treated with photon-based radiotherapy. The sequence derives from a man in his fifties or sixties with pancreatic cancer. The chain has TRBV6-4 and TRBJ2-1; 11 nucleotides match TRBD2. The CDR3 is CASSRAGTSGEKEQFF. CDR3 nucleotides: TGTGCCAGCAGCCGAGCCGGGACTAGCGGAGAGAAGGAGCAGTTCTTC.